The 23 T cell receptor gamma chains below all came from one sample that was sequenced in a study of γδ T cells in repeated Plasmodium falciparum infection. Bulk repertoires came from Vgamma9/Vdelta2+ or Vdelta2-negative gammadelta T cells flow-sorted from PBMC. TCRdb made new clone calls on the multiplex PCR reads using CATT. Among roughly 5,000 gamma-chain clones, about 3.5% were seen once, and the ten largest hold about 32%. Sample: gamma-delta T cells from blood. These receptors were collected from a pool of human donors (malaria-infected and uninfected, not separated).

As for this clone: For this DNA, TCRdb reports the protein of a much larger clone, which diverges at residue 6, most likely from a read error; the protein presented here is translated directly from the DNA. CDR3 sequence: CALWGSGKKIKVF. For the CDR3, the DNA is TGTGCCTTGTGGGGGTCGGGCAAAAAAATCAAGGTATTT. V gene TRGV9 combines with J gene TRGJP. V lost 5 bases, J lost 12 bases, and 4 bases stayed unmatched. The length of the CDR3 is 13 residues. Germline CDR1 GITISATS, CDR2 ISYDGTV (reference sequence).

This clone came up a few times. TCRdb's entry gives the protein of a much larger clone, which mismatches this DNA's translation at residue 4, likely from a read error; the protein reported here is translated from the DNA. J is TRGJP and V is TRGV9. CDR3 length: 18 amino acids. CDR1 GITISATS and CDR2 ISYDGTV come from the germline V gene (reference sequence). The CDR3 DNA is TGTGCCTTGGGGGAGGCTCAAGATCAAGAGTTGGGCAAAAAAATCAAGGTATTT. The encoded protein is CALGEAQDQELGKKIKVF.

This clone came up a few times. The protein that TCRdb holds for this DNA derives from a much larger clone and differs from the translated DNA at residue 8, which likely indicates a read error; the protein shown here is translated from the DNA. This chain links TRGV9 with TRGJP. No J gene is reported in TCRdb; it was inferred here by comparing the DNA with germline. Germline assignment: CDR1 GITISATS and CDR2 ISYDGTV (reference sequence). The CDR3 covers 16 residues. Trimming took 5 bases from V and 9 from J; bases not matched to a gene: 10. In DNA form, the CDR3 reads TGTGCCTTGTGGGGTTACTCAGGGTTGGGCAAAAAAATCAAGGTATTT. Translated: CALWGYSGLGKKIKVF.

Regarding this clone: A far larger clone is one base from this, pointing to a likely read error. This sample also contains other DNA sequences that code for the same CDR3. The gene calls are TRGV9 and TRGJP. Germline matching of the DNA provided the J gene here, since TCRdb leaves it blank. CDR1 is GITISATS and CDR2 is ISYDGTV in the germline V gene (reference sequence). The length of the CDR3 is 19 residues. The DNA of the CDR3 is TGTGCCTTGTGGGAGGTGCACCCGACTCAAGAGTTGGGTAAAAAAATCAAGGTATTT. Its protein product is CALWEVHPTQELGKKIKVF.

To note about this clone: Only one base separates this from a far larger clonotype, so it likely reflects a read error. The same CDR3 is also encoded by other DNA sequences in this sample. This sequence joins TRGV4 and TRGJP1. This CDR3 has 16 residues. CDR1 is EGSTGY and CDR2 is YDSYTSSV in the germline V gene. Here the CDR3 reads CATWEGVWGTGWFKIF. CDR3 bases: TGTGCCACCTGGGAGGGGGTATGGGGCACTGGTTGGTTTAAGATATTT.

This clone is judged medium-sized (0.01 to 0.1%). The same CDR3 also results from other DNA sequences found in this sample. The chain joins TRGV2 to TRGJ1 or TRGJ2. The CDR3 runs 14 residues. V shed 1 base and J 3 bases; nucleotides not matched to a gene: 6. The germline CDR1 and CDR2 sequences are EGSNGY and YDSYNSKV. The CDR3 spells CATWDGAFYYKKLF. Written as DNA, the CDR3 is TGTGCCACCTGGGACGGCGCCTTTTATTATAAGAAACTCTTT.

This clone was counted only a few times. Translating this DNA gives a protein that differs at residue 12 from the TCRdb one, which belongs to a much larger clone; a read error is likely, and the protein shown is this translation. The CDR3 DNA reads TGTGCCTTGTGGGAGGTGCTGGGAGAGTTGGGCAATAAAATCAAGGTATTT. Translating it yields CALWEVLGELGNKIKVF. The V call is TRGV9, the J call TRGJP. Because TCRdb records no J gene, it was assigned here through a match of the DNA to germline. Per germline, CDR1 GITISATS and CDR2 ISYDGTV (reference sequence). The CDR3 length is 17 residues.

At least ten counts were recorded for this clone. TCRdb attributes to this sequence the protein of a much larger clone, which differs from the DNA translation at residue 14; a read error is likely, and the protein displayed is translated from the DNA. This chain joins TRGV9 and TRGJP. The germline V gene has CDR1 GITISATS and CDR2 ISYDGTV (reference sequence). This CDR3 contains 16 residues. Here the CDR3 reads CALWEVGELGKKIRVF. In DNA, the CDR3 is TGTGCCTTGTGGGAGGTGGGGGAGTTGGGCAAAAAAATCAGGGTATTT.

By share, this clone ranks as medium-sized (0.01 to 0.1%). This chain uses TRGV2 with TRGJ1 or TRGJ2. Per the germline V gene, CDR1 is EGSNGY and CDR2 is YDSYNSKV. The junction had 6 bases not matched to a gene; V was cut back by 3 bases and J by 7 bases. The length of the CDR3 is 12 residues. The CDR3 loop reads CATWDPWYKKLF. CDR3 DNA: TGTGCCACCTGGGACCCCTGGTATAAGAAACTCTTT.

A remark on this clone: The protein in TCRdb stems from a much larger clone and differs at residue 9 from this DNA's translation, likely a read error; here the protein is translated from the DNA. The CDR3 region is CATWDENKELF. For the CDR3, the DNA is TGTGCCACCTGGGACGAAAATAAGGAACTCTTT. TRGV2 is the V gene, and the J gene was not called. Germline assignment: CDR1 EGSNGY and CDR2 YDSYNSKV. This CDR3 is 11 amino acids long.

In this sample, this clone turned up a few times. The protein in TCRdb stems from a much larger clone and differs at residue 4 from this DNA's translation, likely a read error; here the protein is translated from the DNA. As DNA, the CDR3 is TGTGCCACCGGGGACAGGCTGGGGAAACTCTTT. This codes for CATGDRLGKLF. The chain combines TRGV5 with TRGJ1 or TRGJ2. Germline-derived CDR1 and CDR2 are VINAFY and YDVSNSKD. The CDR3 is made up of 11 amino acids.

This clone has only a few counts. TCRdb's protein, taken from a much larger clone, differs from this DNA's translation at residue 5, likely owing to a read error; the protein displayed comes from the DNA. The chain uses TRGV9 and TRGJP. As TCRdb names no J gene, one was assigned here on the basis of a DNA match to germline. Per germline, CDR1 GITISATS and CDR2 ISYDGTV (reference sequence). The J segment lost 3 bases and the V segment lost 6 bases, leaving 8 bases of the junction unmatched. The length of the CDR3 is 17 residues. CDR3 sequence: CALWKGKQELGKKIKVF. The DNA of the CDR3 is TGTGCCTTGTGGAAGGGTAAGCAAGAGTTGGGCAAAAAAATCAAGGTATTT.

On this clone itself: TCRdb records a much larger clone's protein for this DNA, with a difference at residue 11 that likely arises from a read error; the protein given is the translation of the DNA. The J gene was not called, though the V gene is TRGV9. Germline CDR1 GITISATS, CDR2 ISYDGTV (reference sequence). This CDR3 has 13 amino acids. CDR3 in amino acids: CALSELGKKIEVF. CDR3 coding DNA: TGTGCCTTGTCGGAGTTGGGCAAAAAAATCGAGGTATTT.

This clone was counted at least ten times. Since a far larger clone is one base different, this is likely a read error. Other nucleotide sequences in the sample specify the same CDR3. The chain carries TRGV9 and TRGJP. This CDR3 region has 17 residues. Germline V gives CDR1 GITISATS, CDR2 ISYDGTV (reference sequence). The CDR3 DNA reads as TGTGCCCTGTGGGAGCCTTTGCAAGAGTTGGGCAAAAAAATCAAGGTATTT. This translates into CALWEPLQELGKKIKVF.

This clone has just a few counts. The protein that TCRdb holds for this DNA derives from a much larger clone and differs from the translated DNA at residue 9, which likely indicates a read error; the protein shown here is translated from the DNA. V gene TRGV4 combines with J gene TRGJP1. TCRdb is silent on the J gene; assignment here came from matching the DNA to germline. V gave up 0 bases and J gave up 1 base; unmatched junction bases: 8. The CDR3 is 17 residues long. The germline CDR1 and CDR2 sequences are EGSTGY and YDSYTSSV. In DNA, the CDR3 is TGTGCCACCTGGGATGGGCGGCCATGTACCACTGGTTGGTTCAAGATATTT. Its translation: CATWDGRPCTTGWFKIF.

This clone showed up many times. The TCRdb record carries a much larger clone's protein, which differs from this DNA's translation at residue 4; a read error is the likely cause, and the protein listed here is the DNA translation. The chain employs TRGV4 and TRGJ1 or TRGJ2. The V gene's germline CDR1 is EGSTGY and CDR2 YDSYTSSV. The CDR3 spans 15 residues. The CDR3 region is CATRDGPGDYYKKLF. CDR3 in DNA: TGTGCCACCCGGGATGGGCCAGGGGATTATTATAAGAAACTCTTT.

Concerning this clone: TCRdb's protein for this DNA is that of a much larger clone and differs from the translation at residue 3, likely a read error; the protein shown is the DNA translation. The CDR3 sequence is CASWEGGPQTPQELGKKIKVF. The CDR3 region has the DNA TGTGCCTCGTGGGAGGGCGGCCCCCAGACCCCCCAAGAGTTGGGCAAAAAAATCAAGGTATTT. The chain links TRGV9 to TRGJP. The J gene comes from matching the DNA to germline here; TCRdb lacks it. Germline lookup yields CDR1 GITISATS and CDR2 ISYDGTV (reference sequence). CDR3 length: 21 amino acids.

As regards this clone: This sequence is one base from a far larger clone and is likely a read error. Other DNA sequences of this sample code for an identical CDR3. V and J are TRGV9 and TRGJP. TCRdb gives no J gene; it was assigned here by matching the DNA to germline. The germline V gene encodes CDR1 GITISATS and CDR2 ISYDGTV (reference sequence). This CDR3 has 17 residues. CDR3 in amino acids: CALWEGEQELGKKIKVF. The CDR3 DNA sequence: TGTGCCTTATGGGAGGGAGAACAAGAGTTGGGCAAAAAAATCAAGGTATTT.

This clone has just a few counts. V is TRGV9 and J is TRGJP. No J gene is reported in TCRdb; it was inferred here by comparing the DNA with germline. The CDR3 consists of 17 residues. Trimming cost V 3 bases and J 5 bases; bases outside gene matches: 7. Germline CDR1 and CDR2: GITISATS and ISYDGTV (reference sequence). DNA for the CDR3: TGTGCCTTGTGGGAGACTTCGAAAGAGTTGGGCAAAAAAATCAAGGTATTT. Its translation: CALWETSKELGKKIKVF.

Note on this clone: The protein held in TCRdb is that of a much larger clone and does not match this DNA's translation at residue 13, likely because of a read error; the protein shown is translated from the DNA. V is TRGV3 and J is TRGJP2. The CDR3 sequence is 18 residues long. Germline loops: CDR1 VTNTFY, CDR2 YDVSTARD (reference sequence). CDR3 protein: CATWDALPPHSSEWIKTF. The DNA for the CDR3 is TGTGCCACCTGGGACGCCCTCCCCCCTCATAGTAGTGAGTGGATCAAGACGTTT.

This clone was observed a few times. The protein TCRdb gives is from a much larger clone and does not agree with this DNA's translation at residue 6, likely a read error; the protein shown here comes from the DNA. The chain is built from TRGV9 and TRGJP. Germline V gives CDR1 GITISATS, CDR2 ISYDGTV (reference sequence). The CDR3 is 17 amino acids. J lost 9 bases, V lost 4 bases, and 12 bases had no gene match. The CDR3 reads CALWDRGEGLGKKIKVF. CDR3 DNA: TGTGCCTTGTGGGATCGGGGAGAAGGGTTGGGCAAAAAAATCAAGGTATTT.

This clone was found many times. A read error may explain this, as a much larger clone is one base away. Other DNA sequences of this sample code for an identical CDR3. This rearrangement joins TRGV9 to TRGJP. Germline V CDR1 and CDR2: GITISATS, ISYDGTV (reference sequence). The CDR3 is made up of 16 amino acids. The V and J ends lost 1 base and 7 bases, in that order; junction bases with no gene match: 4. The CDR3 spells CALWEVTELGKKIKVF. In DNA form, the CDR3 reads TGTGCCTTGTGGGAGGTTACTGAGTTGGGCAAAAAAATCAAGGTATTT.

Remarks on this clone: This DNA's translation and the protein TCRdb lists, from a much larger clone, do not match at residue 8, likely due to a read error; the protein shown is translated from the DNA. The J segment was not called; the V segment is TRGV9. This CDR3 comprises 25 residues. Germline CDR1 GITISATS, CDR2 ISYDGTV (reference sequence). As DNA, the CDR3 is TGTGCCTTGTGGGACCATTGTCGTGGGGAACAACACTTGTTGTCACAGGTAAGTATCGGAAGAATACAACATTTC. It yields the protein CALWDHCRGEQHLLSQVSIGRIQHF.